Sequencing of this T cell receptor beta chain was carried out in a study of blood T cell repertoires in COVID-19. About the study: The cDNA or gDNA used as material had been derived from T cells, B-cell-depleted T cells, or PBMCs.

The CDR3 extends over 15 amino acids. V dropped 2 bases and J dropped 5; count of bases not matched to a gene: 7. In germline, CDR1 is SNHLY, CDR2 FYNNEI. Donors in Cohort 3 who had recovered were those with two negative PCRs, healthcare professional clearance, or resolution of their symptoms. Clones were sequenced by immunoSEQ multiplex PCR, and TCRdb holds only the in-frame ones, with some missing. Of 230,000 or so clones listed, around 90% are singletons. The sequence was collected from a woman aged 25 to 39 who had recovered from COVID-19. Sequences were obtained from PBMCs or T cells enriched from blood (not recorded which). The V call is TRBV2, the J call TRBJ2-5, with 8 positions matching TRBD2. The CDR3 here is CASSESGLVRETQYF. The CDR3 DNA is TGTGCCAGCAGTGAATCGGGACTAGTGAGGGAGACCCAGTACTTC.